Shown below are 13 T cell receptor beta chains from a single sample sequenced in a study of vaccination and CD4 T cells after COVID-19. No antigen has been identified for these receptors. Once obtained from cultured CD4+ T cells, the DNA was sequenced using the Oncomine TCR Beta short-read assay. TCRdb independently ran MiXCR on the PCR reads; one entry per CDR3 protein. This table holds roughly 13,000 distinct CDR3 sequences, under 75% found once. Treatment denoted: roughly 11-day PBMC culture with coronavirus spike peptide pools or control peptides (ViraFEST assay). Specimen: CD4+ T cells from blood, cultured in vitro. All receptors come from a human donor who had recovered from COVID-19.

This clonotype showed up just once. This chain connects TRBV21-1 to TRBJ2-5; the D call in the table, TRBD1, was not verified against the DNA. TRBV21-1 is assigned pseudogene status. The CDR3 is 13 residues long. CDR3 coding DNA: TGTGCCAGCAGACAAGCCAGGGAAAAGACCCAGTACTTC. This encodes CASRQAREKTQYF.

The chain joins TRBV20-1 to TRBJ2-3, with D possibly being TRBD2 (7 bases). The CDR3 runs to 18 residues. Germline V gene data show CDR1 as DFQATT and CDR2 as SNEGSKA (reference sequence). Deletions cut 1 base from V and 2 bases from J, with 22 bases between. The CDR3 here is CSARGGGAGAGTTDTQYF. In DNA, the CDR3 is TGCAGTGCTAGAGGGGGGGGCGCCGGGGCGGGAACCACAGATACGCAGTATTTT.

The J gene is TRBJ1-5, the V gene TRBV6-1, with D unclear. V was shortened by 7 bases and J by 4 bases, with 17 bases between the two germline ends. The CDR3 runs 15 residues. Germline V lookup: CDR1 MNHNS, CDR2 SASEGT. The CDR3 reads CASTSHGGGNQPQHF. Here the CDR3 DNA reads TGTGCCAGCACTTCACACGGAGGAGGTAATCAGCCCCAGCATTTT.

This clonotype showed up just a few times. The V call is TRBV7-2, the J call TRBJ2-1, with 15 bases identical to TRBD2. Germline trimming cut 1 base from V and 7 bases from J; bases unmatched to any gene: 2. CDR3 length: 16 residues. Germline assignment: CDR1 SGHTA and CDR2 FQGNSA. CDR3 amino acids: CASSLVGLAGGNEQFF. CDR3 DNA: TGTGCCAGCAGCTTAGTGGGACTAGCGGGGGGTAATGAGCAGTTCTTC.

The chain joins TRBV7-9 to TRBJ2-2; the D gene is possibly TRBD2 (5 bases). The CDR3 length is 14 residues. The ends were cut back, 4 bases at V and 7 bases at J, with 13 bases in the middle. The germline gives CDR1 SEHNR, CDR2 FQNEAQ (reference sequence). The CDR3 nucleotides are TGTGCCAGCAGCTGGGCGTCACGGGGCGGGGAGCTGTTTTTT. It encodes CASSWASRGGELFF.

This clonotype occurred a few times. The genes are TRBV4-2 and TRBJ2-5; 8 bases align to TRBD2. The CDR3 runs to 17 residues. With V trimmed by 1 base and J by 5 bases, 12 bases remained unmatched. Germline-derived CDR1 and CDR2 are LGHNA and YNFKEQ. DNA of the CDR3: TGTGCCAGCAGCCAAGTGCTTGGACTAGCTTGGGGGGAGACCCAGTACTTC. Its protein product is CASSQVLGLAWGETQYF.

The CDR3 reads CSARGPIDEGAFF. For the CDR3, the DNA is TGCAGTGCTAGGGGGCCCATTGACGAGGGAGCTTTCTTT. The chain links TRBV20-1 to TRBJ1-1; maybe TRBD1 (5 bases). Germline values: CDR1 DFQATT, CDR2 SNEGSKA (reference sequence). There are 13 residues in the CDR3. The V end was cut by 3 bases, the J end by 10 bases, with 18 bases between.

This chain uses TRBV4-1 with TRBJ1-2; 11 bases agree with TRBD1. The CDR3 contains 14 residues. The V gene's germline CDR1 is MGHRA and CDR2 YSYEKL. Trimming removed 3 bases from V and 7 bases from J; junction bases left unmatched: 4. The chain's CDR3 is CASSHPGTGGGYTF. CDR3 DNA sequence: TGCGCCAGCAGCCACCCCGGGACAGGGGGTGGCTACACCTTC.

V is TRBV12-3 or TRBV12-4 and J is TRBJ1-2; the match to TRBD1 covers 8 bases. J was trimmed by 3 bases and V by 3 bases; bases with no gene match: 3. The CDR3 sequence is 14 residues long. CDR3 in DNA: TGTGCCAGCAGTTTGAAGGGACAGGACTATGGCTACACCTTC. Protein: CASSLKGQDYGYTF.

The chain combines TRBV20-1 with TRBJ1-2; 9 nucleotides align to TRBD1. Per germline, CDR1 DFQATT and CDR2 SNEGSKA (reference sequence). V lost 3 bases and J lost 4; bases outside the gene matches: 3. The CDR3 spans 13 residues. The chain's CDR3 is CSASTGGLYGYTF. CDR3 nucleotides: TGCAGTGCTAGTACAGGGGGCCTCTATGGCTACACCTTC.

J is TRBJ2-1 and V is TRBV7-2, with 10 bases fitting TRBD1. CDR3 length: 14 amino acids. Germline V gives CDR1 SGHTA, CDR2 FQGNSA. Trimming took 4 bases from V and 9 from J; bases not matched to a gene: 6. CDR3 in DNA: TGTGCCAGCAGCTATCGACAGGGGGCCGGTGAGCAGTTCTTC. Its translation is CASSYRQGAGEQFF.

V is TRBV6-1 and J is TRBJ2-2; D is unresolved. The V and J ends lost 7 bases and 0 bases respectively, with 12 bases between them. Germline-derived CDR1 and CDR2 are MNHNS and SASEGT. The CDR3 loop spans 15 amino acids. CDR3 bases: TGTGCCAGCAAAGTAGGTCTCCCGAACACCGGGGAGCTGTTTTTT. Protein: CASKVGLPNTGELFF.

This clonotype was seen a few times. The chain combines TRBV28 with TRBJ2-5; 8 nucleotides agree with TRBD2. This CDR3 comprises 13 residues. From germline, CDR1 is MDHEN and CDR2 SYDVKM. The J segment lost 2 bases and the V segment lost 7 bases, leaving 3 bases of the junction unmatched. CDR3 in amino acids: CASNGLAQETQYF. DNA of the CDR3: TGTGCCAGCAACGGACTAGCTCAAGAGACCCAGTACTTC. Combining the CDR3 with reference TRBV28 and TRBJ2-5 gives the whole variable domain DVKVTQSSRYLVKRTGEKVFLECVQDMDHENMFWYRQDPGLGLRLIYFSYDVKMKEKGDIPEGYSVSREKKERFSLILESASTNQTSMYLCASNGLAQETQYFGPGTRLLVL.